The source of this T cell receptor (beta chain) is a study of cytomegalovirus exposure and HLA in healthy donors (dated by TCRdb to 2015 to 2018). In terms of the full investigation: In an earlier analysis of 587 of the donors, around 300 Gb of sequence data and 100 million or so unique TCR beta sequences from 150 million to 200 million T cells were reported. Every discovery cohort repertoire had been produced on one sequencing platform. Around 330 gigabases of sequencing data and around 80 million unique TCR sequences made up an early release that covered roughly 670 HLA-typed donors. High-throughput TCR immunosequencing, statistical association of individual TCRs with disease status, and machine learning were combined to predict cytomegalovirus infection status. Typing coverage varied by locus: roughly 629-640 donors for A, B, C, DRB1 and DQB1; approximately 520 for DQA1; more than 600 for DPA1; about 450 for DPB1. Donor age, sex, ethnicity and CMV serostatus were collected together with the repertoire data. The later analysis used no new phenotypic data to find candidate immune exposures, relying instead on TCR beta sequences and their occurrence across donors. A separate validation cohort of about 110 different subjects was used in addition to the approximately 670-subject first cohort. Among the approximately 430 genotyped donors, under 90% belonged to the genetic ancestry cluster associated with self-reported Caucasian donors. The T cell repertoires of some 700 subjects were profiled by immunosequencing and related to cytomegalovirus serostatus. A later analysis re-examined previously published TCR beta repertoires from 610 or so donors and added high-resolution HLA genotyping to investigate patterns of TCR occurrence. Four or five DR-DQ haplotypes were handled as single units for association and clustering because linkage in the cohort was strong. In a later genetic analysis, genome-wide SNP genotypes for about three fifths of the roughly 670 donors were used, and that subset was treated as a discovery cohort. To decide whether each TCR beta V gene segment behaved as functional or pseudogenic, an earlier analysis of some 540 of the donors relied on high-throughput TCR beta sequencing. Class I and class II HLA loci were covered by the typing at four-digit resolution. Among a few hundred genotyped donors of the cohort, an average of approximately 250,000 unique TCR beta nucleotide sequences were sequenced per donor, approximately 20% of them non-productive. The study was designed to test whether signatures of past pathogen exposure could be identified by cataloging public T cell receptors.

The CDR3 contains 14 residues, cysteine and phenylalanine counted. Only the CDR3 portion is preserved as DNA: 42 bases, with reading frame beginning at the first base. V drops 6 bases and J drops 4 bases, leaving 15 bases in between. Via the germline V gene, CDR1 is MRHNA and CDR2 SNTAGT. The cohort was made up of 666 healthy bone marrow donors. At the time of sampling, all cohort members were nominally healthy, though unrecorded immune exposures were likely present. The donor tested CMV seropositive and was one of the 289 seropositive cohort members. A peripheral blood sample was collected from each donor, and TCR beta sequencing was performed on peripheral blood mononuclear cells. Genomic DNA was extracted from the blood cell samples with the Qiagen DNeasy Blood Extraction Kit. Library preparation used the immunoSEQ multiplex PCR assay. The multiplex PCR relied on a mix of 60 forward primers for TCR Vbeta segments and 13 reverse primers for TCR Jbeta segments. The CDR3 region of rearranged TCR beta genes was amplified from genomic DNA with a multiplex PCR assay. The Illumina HiSeq System was used to sequence the amplified TCR beta libraries as 87-base-pair reads. The authors' pipeline ran thus. A later analysis tallied roughly 80 million unique TCR beta chains across the 650 to 750 repertoires, and around 10 million of those chains were shared by two or more donors. Raw reads were error-corrected and collapsed into unique sequences with a nearest-neighbor algorithm that merged closely related sequences to remove PCR and sequencing errors. V, D and J gene segments were assigned by aligning CDR3 sequences to IMGT reference sequences. For a sequence to be retained, a match of at least six nucleotides was required to both a V gene segment and a J gene segment. Rearrangements were called productive when the CDR3 lacked stop codons and stayed in frame with V and J; all others were non-productive. Following IMGT convention, CDR3 was defined as the stretch from the second conserved V-encoded cysteine to the conserved J-encoded phenylalanine. In an earlier analysis of around 600 of the donors, sequences lacking an unambiguous match to a single V gene segment were excluded. In an earlier analysis of a few hundred of the donors, V segments were called functional above 56.7% productive rearrangements and were called segregating when the between-donor standard deviation exceeded 5%. A statistical classification framework was built for diagnosing cytomegalovirus status from the catalog of TCR beta chain sequences. In a later analysis, V and J genes were assigned by comparing TCR nucleotide sequences against IMGT/GENE-DB human TR gene sequences. In a later analysis, CDR3 sequences and most-parsimonious VDJ recombination scenarios were assigned using the TCRdist pipeline. In a later analysis, each TCR beta chain was defined by its CDR3 amino acid sequence together with its V-gene family, and reads without a unique V-gene family were excluded. A later analysis removed 592 highly shared, low-generation-probability nucleotide sequences to deal with suspected cross-contamination and a sequencing artifact. For each public chain, a later analysis derived a clonal expansion index from normalized ranks of inferred template counts within each repertoire. A later analysis computed generation probabilities with a VDJ recombination model fitted to out-of-frame rearrangements, and checked the results against IGoR. In a later analysis, TCR-TCR, TCR-HLA and TCR-CMV co-occurrence was scored with hypergeometric tests, and a repertoire-size bias correction was applied to TCR pairs. In a later analysis, false discovery rates were estimated by permuting HLA or CMV assignments 20 times. In a later analysis, co-occurring TCRs were grouped using DBSCAN, with TCRdist sequence similarity added in when clustering inside HLA-allele-positive subsets. Repertoires with fewer than 30,000 or more than 120,000 public chains, plus five repertoires with anomalous nucleotide sharing, were excluded from co-occurrence clustering. Sourced from immuneACCESS, this table was stored by TCRdb with only in-frame sequences that have V and J called. A share of the clones is absent; for the studies checked, an unresolved V gene accounts for under half, and the remainder has no known explanation. V, J and clone size were drawn from that table, and D and trimming were deduced from the DNA. This sample holds 130,000 to 150,000 clones; around 78% were observed only once. The ten top clones hold less than 3.5% of the sample.

Broader findings and caveats from the paper: A later analysis reported that several top co-occurrence clusters appeared linked to parvovirus B19, influenza, CMV and Epstein-Barr virus. In a later analysis, most CMV-associated TCR beta chains were found to appear HLA-restricted, with HLA associations seemingly driven largely by CMV exposure. Because HLA typing was missing for some donors at each locus, association tests included only the typed subset. A total of 150 or so TCR beta chains were listed by the study as associated with cytomegalovirus. Most TCR sequences were seen in very few donors, while some public TCRs were found in many individuals. According to the authors, the approach could potentially be generalized to other disease states and immunological phenotypes. The classifier was reported to diagnose cytomegalovirus status with high specificity and sensitivity in both the original cohort and the validation cohort. An association between a missense DCLRE1C variant and V-gene and J-gene trimming of TCR beta chains was found in a later genetic analysis and replicated in an independent cohort. In a later analysis, TCR association rates were found to vary across HLA loci, with the most associated TCRs seen for DRB1 alleles and the fewest for HLA-C alleles. In a later analysis, some 17,000 TCR beta sequences were associated with specific HLA alleles at a false discovery rate of 0.05. A further reported finding was that TCR beta sequences accurately predicted the HLA-A and HLA-B alleles for most subjects in the first cohort. An earlier analysis of approximately 570 of the donors showed that most TCR beta V segments appeared in productive rearrangements either about 87% or about 30% of the time, which broadly matched IMGT annotations. The cohort was sequenced for TCR beta chains only, and without alpha or paired-chain data the features that could be detected were limited. In vitro tests confirmed that a few of the cytomegalovirus-associated TCR beta chains recognize cytomegalovirus antigens. In a later analysis, HLA-associated TCR beta chains showed more clonal expansion and lower generation probabilities than non-associated chains that were equally common. Correlated functional status among segregating V segments might be attributable to linkage disequilibrium, but an unknown experimental factor could not be ruled out. About 17 rarely observed V segments, including chromosome 9 orphons, were excluded from the earlier analysis of a few hundred of the donors because counts were too low. Some IMGT-functional V segments, including TRBV6-2 and TRBV6-3, could not be told apart with the 87-base-pair reads, so those segments were excluded. The only immune exposure information available for the cohort was CMV serostatus. Presence/absence analyses assumed roughly uniform sequencing depth across donors, an assumption that may not hold. Compared with the roughly 700-donor mean, donors in an Asian-associated ancestry cluster had fewer N-insertions in productive TCRs, according to a later genetic analysis. A group of highly shared sequence variants was considered likely to be a technical artifact of the sequencing pipeline. Strong co-occurrence of HLA alleles, especially DR and DQ, made assigning TCR associations to individual alleles difficult.

Turning to this clone: Which antigen it targets is not known. No much larger clonotype is one base removed from it; base qualities were not supplied.

The receptor was derived from a man aged 35 to 55 in good health and CMV-seropositive. This chain is built from TRBV6-4 and TRBJ1-1; the D segment could be TRBD1, given 6 matching bases. Material: PBMCs. CDR3 loop: CASSPTTGSTEAFF. The bases are TGTGCCAGCAGCCCAACAACAGGGTCCACTGAAGCTTTCTTT.